What follows are 18 T cell receptor beta chains derived from one specimen sequenced in a study of T cells after yellow fever vaccination (dated by TCRdb to the late 2010s). Per the publication, the treatment or condition label means: live attenuated yellow fever vaccine strain. The library was generated by 5' RACE. Sequencing used an Illumina HiSeq 2500. TCRdb reanalyzed the raw reads on its own, using fastp at Q25 for trimming and MiXCR for clone calling, and kept in-frame beta chains. Rows are combined by CDR3 protein, so each entry shows the most common genes and DNA. The sample table contains under 150,000 distinct CDR3 sequences; only one count was recorded for 7.7% of them. The biggest ten clones account for around 0.73% of the sample. The source was CD4+ T cells sorted from PBMCs, collected 5 days after the yellow fever booster vaccination. All receptors come from a man aged 25-40 years who received the YFV17D yellow fever vaccine.

This clonotype was counted at least ten times. The chain combines TRBV30 with TRBJ2-1; D is ambiguous. V lost 4 bases and J lost 3, with 13 bases in between. The germline gives CDR1 GTSNPN, CDR2 SVGIG (reference sequence). The CDR3 contains 14 residues. For the CDR3, the DNA is TGTGCCTGGAAGTGGGGAACTAACTACAATGAGCAGTTCTTC. Translated: CAWKWGTNYNEQFF. Full variable domain (remainder filled in from reference TRBV30 and TRBJ2-1): SQTIHQWPATLVQPVGSPLSLECTVEGTSNPNLYWYRQAAGRGLQLLFYSVGIGQISSEVPQNLSASRPQDRQFILSSKKLLLSDSGFYLCAWKWGTNYNEQFFGPGTRLTVL.

As concerns this clonotype: At one end, the junction sequence differs from germline, possibly due to a read error. The chain links TRBV20-1 to TRBJ2-3, with 12 bases lining up with TRBD2. Germline V gene data show CDR1 as DFQATT and CDR2 as SNEGSKA (reference sequence). The CDR3 consists of 15 residues. The CDR3 DNA follows: TGCTGTGCTAGATTTCTAGCGGGAGGGCCAAATACGCAGTATTTT. As protein: CCARFLAGGPNTQYF.

In its sample, this clonotype was seen many times. The rearrangement uses TRBV10-3 and TRBJ2-5; D remains ambiguous. V was cut by 3 bases and J by 2 bases, with 7 bases left in between. In germline, CDR1 is ENHRY, CDR2 SYGVKD. This CDR3 has 13 amino acids. CDR3 sequence: CAISDRFQETQYF. Here the CDR3 DNA reads TGTGCCATCAGTGACAGGTTTCAAGAGACCCAGTACTTC.

This clonotype was observed a few times. The chain joins TRBV7-9 to TRBJ2-7, with D uncertain. V lost 4 bases and J 2 bases, leaving 12 bases between the germline ends. CDR1 and CDR2 (germline): SEHNR, FQNEAQ (reference sequence). This CDR3 is built from 14 residues. As DNA, the CDR3 is TGTGCCAGCAGCTCAGCTGGAGAGACCTACGAGCAGTACTTC. The encoded protein is CASSSAGETYEQYF.

This clonotype was recorded at least ten times. The chain joins TRBV20-1 to TRBJ1-5; possible D gene TRBD1, 5 bases. CDR1 is DFQATT, CDR2 SNEGSKA, per germline (reference sequence). The length of the CDR3 is 15 residues. V dropped 3 bases and J dropped 3 bases, with 15 bases sitting between them. The CDR3 loop is CSASQGAGTNQPQHF. The CDR3 DNA follows: TGCAGTGCTAGCCAAGGAGCAGGGACCAATCAGCCCCAGCATTTT.

This clonotype was observed many times. The V call is TRBV10-3, the J call TRBJ2-1, with 10 bases that match TRBD1. Germline lookup yields CDR1 ENHRY and CDR2 SYGVKD. V was pared by 6 bases and J by 2 bases, with 1 base of the junction left unmatched. The CDR3 extends over 14 amino acids. In DNA form, the CDR3 reads TGTGCCATCAGAGGACAGGGGGCCTACAATGAGCAGTTCTTC. It codes for CAIRGQGAYNEQFF.

Points on this clonotype: A read error may explain this, as a much larger clone is one base away. The V and J genes are TRBV29-1 and TRBJ2-1, with 11 positions matching TRBD1. The V gene end was trimmed by 4 bases and the J gene end by 5 bases; junction bases not matched to a gene: 4. Germline values: CDR1 SQVTM, CDR2 ANQGSEA. The CDR3 sequence is 14 residues long. The CDR3 protein is CSVGPGQGDNEQFF. The CDR3 DNA follows: TGCAGCGTTGGCCCGGGACAGGGGGACAATGAGCAGTTCTTC.

The chain employs TRBV6-5 and TRBJ1-5; weak D call: TRBD1 (5 bases). This CDR3 is built from 18 residues. Germline-derived CDR1 and CDR2 are MNHEY and SVGAGI. V dropped 0 bases and J dropped 3 bases, with 18 bases sitting between them. The CDR3 protein is CASSYSIPGGGFNQPQHF. The CDR3 DNA reads as TGTGCCAGCAGTTACTCGATCCCAGGTGGGGGGTTCAATCAGCCCCAGCATTTT.

This clonotype was counted ten times or more. The chain links TRBV7-9 to TRBJ1-5, with unresolved D. There are 15 residues in the CDR3. Trimming pared 1 base from V and 4 bases from J, leaving 11 bases between. Germline CDR1 reads SEHNR; CDR2 reads FQNEAQ (reference sequence). This CDR3 is CASSLGSAKNQPQHF. The CDR3 DNA follows: TGTGCCAGCAGCTTAGGCTCAGCTAAAAATCAGCCCCAGCATTTT.

In this sample, this clonotype turned up many times. This chain links TRBV19 with TRBJ2-7, with no clear D. The CDR3 spans 12 residues. Germline CDR1 reads LNHDA; CDR2 reads SQIVND (reference sequence). V lost 4 bases and J lost 7, with 11 bases in between. The CDR3 region is CASSTTKSEQYF. DNA for the CDR3: TGTGCCAGTAGTACTACAAAGAGTGAGCAGTACTTC.

This clonotype was counted ten times or more. This chain joins TRBV30 and TRBJ1-2; a possible D gene is TRBD1 (5 bases). The germline V gene encodes CDR1 GTSNPN and CDR2 SVGIG (reference sequence). Trimming removed 0 bases at V and 5 bases at J, with 10 bases between. The CDR3 is 13 residues long. The CDR3 loop reads CAWSVGLEYGYTF. The CDR3 DNA is TGTGCCTGGAGTGTGGGACTTGAGTATGGCTACACCTTC.

The sample holds many counts of this clonotype. The CDR3 nucleotides are TGTGCCAGCAGATCTAGAACCTACAATGAGCAGTTCTTC. Translation: CASRSRTYNEQFF. The V gene is TRBV7-2, the J gene TRBJ2-1; D call uncertain. CDR1 is SGHTA and CDR2 is FQGNSA in the germline V gene. The CDR3 loop spans 13 amino acids. The ends were cut back, 6 bases at V and 2 bases at J, with 8 bases in the middle.

V is TRBV7-9 and J is TRBJ2-5; possible D gene TRBD2, 7 bases. Trimming removed 6 bases from V and 7 bases from J, with 27 bases in between. This CDR3 comprises 17 residues. In germline, CDR1 is SEHNR, CDR2 FQNEAQ (reference sequence). DNA of the CDR3: TGTGCCAGCAGGGGCGACCGGGGGGCCCTTTCCTTGGGGACCCAGTACTTC. Its protein is CASRGDRGALSLGTQYF.

This clonotype was counted at least ten times. The chain recombines TRBV20-1 with TRBJ2-7; D not certain. The CDR3 totals 11 residues. V was cut by 6 bases and J by 2 bases, with 8 bases left in between. Germline V gene lookup returns CDR1 DFQATT and CDR2 SNEGSKA (reference sequence). DNA for the CDR3: TGCAGTGCCCCCGTCGCCTACGAGCAGTACTTC. Its protein product is CSAPVAYEQYF.

The table lists this clonotype with many counts. The chain uses TRBV14 and TRBJ2-5; D is perhaps TRBD2 (5 bases). V shed 4 bases and J shed 1 base, with 10 bases lying between them. This CDR3 is 14 amino acids long. Looked up from germline, CDR1 is SGHDN and CDR2 is FVKESK. This CDR3 reads CASSRRVTQETQYF. In nucleotides, the CDR3 is TGTGCCAGCAGCCGGCGGGTAACCCAAGAGACCCAGTACTTC.

The chain employs TRBV5-1 and TRBJ2-7; possible D gene TRBD1, 7 bases. The CDR3 length is 12 residues. V was shortened by 5 bases and J by 4 bases, with 10 bases between the two germline ends. Germline-derived CDR1 and CDR2 are SGHRS and YFSETQ. The CDR3 spells CASRAGGYEQYF. The CDR3 DNA reads TGCGCCAGCAGAGCAGGGGGGTACGAGCAGTACTTC.

There are a few counts of this clonotype. The CDR3 DNA follows: TGCGCCAGCAGCTTGCCATACGGGGAGCTGTTTTTT. This encodes CASSLPYGELFF. The chain couples TRBV5-1 to TRBJ2-2; D is unclear. CDR3 length: 12 residues. V was clipped by 1 base and J by 7 bases, with 5 bases between them. Germline V gene lookup returns CDR1 SGHRS and CDR2 YFSETQ. Based on the CDR3 plus reference TRBV5-1 and TRBJ2-2, the full variable domain is KAGVTQTPRYLIKTRGQQVTLSCSPISGHRSVSWYQQTPGQGLQFLFEYFSETQRNKGNFPGRFSGRQFSNSRSEMNVSTLELGDSALYLCASSLPYGELFFGEGSRLTVL.

This clonotype was counted at least ten times. The chain uses TRBV7-2 and TRBJ2-1, with unresolved D. CDR3 size: 15 residues. Germline assignment: CDR1 SGHTA and CDR2 FQGNSA. Trimming removed 2 bases from V and 10 bases from J, with 18 bases in between. This CDR3 reads CASSLNPDEAREQFF. CDR3 nucleotides: TGTGCCAGCAGCTTAAACCCTGACGAAGCCCGGGAGCAGTTCTTC.